The clone carrying this T cell receptor (beta chain) was picked up many times. The antigen is undetermined. The junction had 14 bases not matched to a gene; V was cut back by 3 bases and J by 7 bases. The CDR3 spans 17 residues. Germline V gene lookup returns CDR1 SGDLS and CDR2 YYNGEE. Unique molecular identifiers were used in preparing the TCRbeta library. TCRdb ran MiXCR on the PCR reads and lists one entry per CDR3 protein. The sample lists about 3,000 distinct CDR3 sequences; over 25% were seen once. The data derive from a study of T-cell reconstitution after alpha-beta-depleted transplantation in children. Findings and caveats of the study: At one year after transplant, newly produced T cells mostly accounted for T-cell counts and diversity. It was reported that alpha-beta T cells came from several hundred expanded graft clones (about two months after transplant). Day-60 TCRbeta diversity that was high in some patients was derived from surviving recipient T cells and thymic progenitors.

The sequence came from a male patient between 2 and 15 years old who had a stem cell transplant for acute myeloid leukemia, so the T cells may come from the graft donor. The V and J genes are TRBV9 and TRBJ2-1, with 9 bases matching TRBD2. Sequencing was performed on PBMCs, mostly from graft donor cells, taken 60 days after TCRalphabeta/CD19-depleted stem cell transplant. The CDR3 sequence is CASSAQVASGVFNEQFF. CDR3 bases: TGTGCCAGCAGCGCCCAGGTGGCTAGCGGGGTGTTTAATGAGCAGTTCTTC.